This T cell receptor (beta chain) was observed in a study of T cell changes during pregnancy in multiple sclerosis. Trimming stripped 5 bases from V and 1 base from J, with 8 bases between. This CDR3 has 14 residues. Per germline, CDR1 LNHDA and CDR2 SQIVND (reference sequence). Assay: immunoSEQ multiplex PCR; the TCRdb copy retains only in-frame clones and omits some. Among more than 50,000 clones listed, more than 85% were seen once. The chain uses TRBV19 and TRBJ1-4; weak D call: TRBD1 (6 bases). Sequences were derived from peripheral blood, sampled before pregnancy. The TCR comes from a female donor with multiple sclerosis, enrolled in a pregnancy study. CDR3 nucleotides: TGTGCCAGTAGTTACAGGGTAACTAATGAAAAACTGTTTTTT. This sequence encodes CASSYRVTNEKLFF. The whole variable domain, remainder taken from reference TRBV19 and TRBJ1-4, is DGGITQSPKYLFRKEGQNVTLSCEQNLNHDAMYWYRQDPGQGLRLIYYSQIVNDFQKGDIAEGYSVSREKKESFPLTVTSAQKNPTAFYLCASSYRVTNEKLFFGSGTQLSVL.